This paragraph reports one TCR beta chain. The CDR3 runs 13 residues. Germline V gives CDR1 MNHEY, CDR2 SVGAGI. This sample was included in a study of T cells expressing NK-cell markers. Overall study: Most of the eight sequenced donors were HCMV-seropositive; one was seronegative.

5'RACE template switching with UMIs generated TCR beta cDNA. TCRdb reprocessed the 5' RACE reads; each CDR3 protein has one entry and no DNA is given. The table counts fewer than 400,000 distinct CDR3 sequences; roughly 5.5% lies in the top ten. This chain links TRBV6-5 with TRBJ2-7; the D call from TCRdb, TRBD1, cannot be confirmed without DNA. Sequencing was carried out using blood T cells: a sorted CD56 or NKG2C T cell subset, CD4+ or CD8+ T cells, or bulk PBMC T cells (not recorded which). The TCR originated in a man aged 18-70 years in good health. The CDR3 sequence is CASSYWGWNEQYF.